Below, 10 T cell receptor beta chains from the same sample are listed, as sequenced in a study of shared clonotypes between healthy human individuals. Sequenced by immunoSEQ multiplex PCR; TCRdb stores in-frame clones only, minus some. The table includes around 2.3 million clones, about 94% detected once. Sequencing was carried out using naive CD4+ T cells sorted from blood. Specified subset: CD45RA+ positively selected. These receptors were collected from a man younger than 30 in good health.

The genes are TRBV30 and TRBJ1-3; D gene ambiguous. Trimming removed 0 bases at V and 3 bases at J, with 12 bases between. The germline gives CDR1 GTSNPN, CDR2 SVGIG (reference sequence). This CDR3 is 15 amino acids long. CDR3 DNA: TGTGCCTGGAGTGTACTTCGGATTCATGGAAACACCATATATTTT. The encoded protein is CAWSVLRIHGNTIYF.

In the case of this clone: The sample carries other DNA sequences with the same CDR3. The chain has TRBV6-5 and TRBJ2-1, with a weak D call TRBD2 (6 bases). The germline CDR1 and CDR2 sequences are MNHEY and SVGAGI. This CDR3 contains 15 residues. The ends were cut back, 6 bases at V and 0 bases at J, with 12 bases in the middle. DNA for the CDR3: TGTGCCAGCAGGGAGGGGCTTGGCTCCTACAATGAGCAGTTCTTC. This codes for CASREGLGSYNEQFF.

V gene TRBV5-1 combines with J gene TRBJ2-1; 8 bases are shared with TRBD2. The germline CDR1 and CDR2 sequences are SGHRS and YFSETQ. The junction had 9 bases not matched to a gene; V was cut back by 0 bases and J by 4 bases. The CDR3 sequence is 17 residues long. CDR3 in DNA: TGCGCCAGCAGCTTGGGTCTTCTAGCGGGTAGTTACAATGAGCAGTTCTTC. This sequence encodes CASSLGLLAGSYNEQFF.

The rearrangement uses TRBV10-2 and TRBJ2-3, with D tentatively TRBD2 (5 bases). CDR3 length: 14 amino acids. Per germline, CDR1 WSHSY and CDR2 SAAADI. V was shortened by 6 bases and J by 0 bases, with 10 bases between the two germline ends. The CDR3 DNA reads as TGCGCCAGCAGCGGCGGAGGTAGCACAGATACGCAGTATTTT. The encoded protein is CASSGGGSTDTQYF.

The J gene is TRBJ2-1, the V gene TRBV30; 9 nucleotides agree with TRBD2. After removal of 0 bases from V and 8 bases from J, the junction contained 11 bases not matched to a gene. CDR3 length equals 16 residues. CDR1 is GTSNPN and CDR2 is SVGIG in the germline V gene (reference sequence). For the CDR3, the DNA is TGTGCCTGGAGTGTACGAGGTAGCGGGAGTACATATGAGCAGTTCTTC. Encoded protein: CAWSVRGSGSTYEQFF.

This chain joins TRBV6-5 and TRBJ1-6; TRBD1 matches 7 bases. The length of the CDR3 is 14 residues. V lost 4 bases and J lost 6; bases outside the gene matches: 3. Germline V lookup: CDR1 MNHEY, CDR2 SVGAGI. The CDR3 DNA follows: TGTGCCAGCAGTTTCCGACAGGGTAATTCACCCCTCCACTTT. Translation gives CASSFRQGNSPLHF.

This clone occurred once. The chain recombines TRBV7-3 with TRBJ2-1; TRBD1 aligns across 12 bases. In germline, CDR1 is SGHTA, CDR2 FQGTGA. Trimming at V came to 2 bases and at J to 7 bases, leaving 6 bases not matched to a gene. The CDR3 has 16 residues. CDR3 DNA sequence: TGTGCCAGCAGCTTACCTGGGGACAGGGGGCGGAATGAGCAGTTCTTC. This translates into CASSLPGDRGRNEQFF.

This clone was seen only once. The CDR3 nucleotides are TGTGCCAGCAGCTCCCGGGGGCGTCCCCTCGGGAATGAGCAGTTCTTC. This codes for CASSSRGRPLGNEQFF. The chain carries TRBV5-4 and TRBJ2-1; D assignment may be TRBD1 or TRBD2 (6 bases each). This CDR3 spans 16 amino acids. V was cut by 3 bases and J by 7 bases, with 20 bases left in between. CDR1 and CDR2 (germline): SGHNT, YYREEE (reference sequence).

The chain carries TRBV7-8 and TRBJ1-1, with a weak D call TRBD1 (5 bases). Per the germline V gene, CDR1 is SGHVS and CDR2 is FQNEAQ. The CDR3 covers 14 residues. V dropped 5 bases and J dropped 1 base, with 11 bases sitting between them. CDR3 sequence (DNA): TGTGCCAGCAGCGCTGGACACGCGAACACTGAAGCTTTCTTT. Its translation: CASSAGHANTEAFF.

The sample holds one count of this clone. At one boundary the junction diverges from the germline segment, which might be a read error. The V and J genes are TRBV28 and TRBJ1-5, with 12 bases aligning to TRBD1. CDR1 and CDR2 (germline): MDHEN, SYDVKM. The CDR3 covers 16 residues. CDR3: CASSPSGTGGKQPQHF. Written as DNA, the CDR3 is TGTGCCAGCAGTCCCTCCGGGACAGGGGGCAAACAGCCCCAGCATTTT.